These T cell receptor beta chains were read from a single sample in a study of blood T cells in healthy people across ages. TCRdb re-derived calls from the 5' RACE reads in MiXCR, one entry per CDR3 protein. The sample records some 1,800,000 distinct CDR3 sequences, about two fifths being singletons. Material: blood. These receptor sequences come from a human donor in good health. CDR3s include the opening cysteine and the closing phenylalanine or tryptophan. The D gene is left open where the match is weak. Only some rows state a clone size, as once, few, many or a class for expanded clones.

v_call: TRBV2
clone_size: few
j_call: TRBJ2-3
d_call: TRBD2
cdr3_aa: CASRTSGSTDTQYF
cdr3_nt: TGTGCCAGCCGGACTAGCGGTAGCACAGATACGCAGTATTTT

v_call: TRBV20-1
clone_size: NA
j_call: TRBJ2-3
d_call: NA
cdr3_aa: CSATGRLPTDTQYF
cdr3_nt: TGCAGTGCTACCGGGCGGCTCCCCACAGATACGCAGTATTTT

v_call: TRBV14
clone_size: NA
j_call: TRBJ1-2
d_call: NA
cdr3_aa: CASGQAPDGPYGYTF
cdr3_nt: TGTGCCAGCGGCCAAGCGCCGGATGGGCCCTATGGCTACACCTTC

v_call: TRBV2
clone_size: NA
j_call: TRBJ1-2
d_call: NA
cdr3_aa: CASSEDDSGYTF
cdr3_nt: TGTGCCAGCAGCGAAGACGATAGTGGCTACACCTTC

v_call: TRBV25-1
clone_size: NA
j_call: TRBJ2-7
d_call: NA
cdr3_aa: CASSHGTDKGGVQYF
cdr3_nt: TGTGCCAGCAGTCATGGGACAGACAAAGGCGGGGTGCAGTACTTC

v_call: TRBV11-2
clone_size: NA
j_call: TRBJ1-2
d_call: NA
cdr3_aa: CASSTLRGKDYGYTF
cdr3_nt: TGTGCCAGCAGCACCCTCAGGGGAAAGGACTATGGCTACACCTTC

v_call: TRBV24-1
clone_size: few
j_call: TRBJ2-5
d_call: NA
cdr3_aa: CATSDWGSGKETQYF
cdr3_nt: TGTGCCACCAGTGATTGGGGCAGTGGGAAGGAGACCCAGTACTTC

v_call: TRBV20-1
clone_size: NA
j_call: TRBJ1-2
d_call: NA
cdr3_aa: CSVQGPGAYGYTF
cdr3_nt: TGCAGTGTTCAGGGACCGGGAGCCTATGGCTACACCTTC

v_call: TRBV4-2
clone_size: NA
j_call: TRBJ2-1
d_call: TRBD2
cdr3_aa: CASSQRTSGGFYNEQFF
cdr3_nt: TGTGCCAGCAGCCAAAGGACTAGCGGGGGGTTTTACAATGAGCAGTTCTTC

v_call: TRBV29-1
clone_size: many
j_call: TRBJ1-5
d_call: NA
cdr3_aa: CSVRHLDQPQHF
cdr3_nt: TGCAGCGTTCGGCATCTTGATCAGCCCCAGCATTTT

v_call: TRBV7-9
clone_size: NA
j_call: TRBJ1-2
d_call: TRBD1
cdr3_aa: CASSSRTGVAANYGYTF
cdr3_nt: TGTGCCAGCAGCTCCCGGACAGGTGTGGCGGCGAACTATGGCTACACCTTC

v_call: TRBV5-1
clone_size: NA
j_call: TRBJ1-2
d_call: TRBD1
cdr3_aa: CASSAYPQGNYGYTF
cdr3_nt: TGCGCCAGCAGCGCATATCCACAGGGGAACTATGGCTACACCTTC

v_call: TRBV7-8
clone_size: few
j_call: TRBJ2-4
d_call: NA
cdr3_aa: CASSLAPPAGIQYF
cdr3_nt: TGTGCCAGCAGCTTAGCACCCCCCGCGGGCATTCAGTACTTC

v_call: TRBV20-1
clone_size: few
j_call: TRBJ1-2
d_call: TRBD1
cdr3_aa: CSARPPGQGASGYTF
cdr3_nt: TGCAGTGCTAGACCCCCCGGACAGGGGGCAAGCGGCTACACCTTC

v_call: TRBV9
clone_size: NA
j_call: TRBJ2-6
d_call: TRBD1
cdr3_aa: CASSVSTGGSGANVLTF
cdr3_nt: TGTGCCAGCAGCGTAAGCACAGGGGGCTCTGGGGCCAACGTCCTGACTTTC

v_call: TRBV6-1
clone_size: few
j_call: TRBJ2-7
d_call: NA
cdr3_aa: CASRSDTLKQYF
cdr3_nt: TGTGCCAGCAGATCGGACACGCTCAAGCAGTACTTC